The 2 T cell receptor beta chains presented below share a single source sample, sequenced in a study of blood T cells in healthy people across ages. PCR was performed a second time for 7 to 11 cycles using a sample-barcoded 5' primer and a J-beta primer mix. TCRdb ran MiXCR on the 5' RACE reads and lists one entry per CDR3 protein. Among over 1,500,000 distinct CDR3 sequences listed, roughly two fifths were seen once. Sequenced material: blood. These receptors all come from a human donor in good health.

This clonotype has a single count. Sequence at one end of the junction differs from germline and may be a read error. The chain carries TRBV12-3 or TRBV12-4 and TRBJ2-3, with D possibly called TRBD1 or TRBD2 (5 bases each). The CDR3 is 13 residues long. Here the CDR3 DNA reads TGTGCCACTCGAGGGCAGGGTACAGATGCGCAGTATTTT. This codes for CATRGQGTDAQYF.

This clonotype was counted between two and nine times. The rearrangement joins TRBV7-3 to TRBJ2-1; TRBD2 aligns across 11 bases. The CDR3 runs to 14 residues. The germline CDR1 and CDR2 sequences are SGHTA and FQGTGA. The J segment lost 8 bases and the V segment lost 5 bases, leaving 5 bases of the junction unmatched. The CDR3, as DNA: TGTGCCAGCAGCATCGGGACTAGCGGCCATGAGCAGTTCTTC. Translating gives CASSIGTSGHEQFF.